These T cell receptor beta chains were read from a single sample in a study of T cells in localized non-small cell lung cancer. The repertoire was sequenced with immunoSEQ multiplex PCR; TCRdb's copy has only in-frame clones and lacks some. The sample includes roughly 30,000 clones, over 85% of them seen just once. The starting material was peripheral blood, obtained before any cancer treatment. The origin of the receptors is a woman aged 18 to 55 with stage I lung adenocarcinoma. Each CDR3 is given with its conserved first and last residue. The D gene is left open where the match is weak. Size values are once, few and many counts, or a class for expanded clones, and some rows have none.

d_call	v_call	j_call	clone_size	cdr3_nt	cdr3_aa
-	TRBV19	TRBJ1-2	-	TGTGCCAGTAGTATCTTTTGGCCCCCAAATGCAAGGGGCTACACCTTC	CASSIFWPPNARGYTF
TRBD2	TRBV5-4	TRBJ2-3	-	TGTGCCAGCAGCTTGGAACTAGCGGGAGCAATAGATACGCAGTATTTT	CASSLELAGAIDTQYF
-	TRBV28	TRBJ2-3	-	TGTGCCAGCAGCCTCGGTCGGTCGCAGTATTTT	CASSLGRSQYF
-	TRBV10-2	TRBJ1-1	-	TGCGCCAGCAGTGAGAACAGAAAGAACACTGAAGCTTTCTTT	CASSENRKNTEAFF
TRBD2	TRBV5-1	TRBJ2-7	-	TGCGCCAGCAGCTTGGTTTTAGCGGGCGAGCAGTACTTC	CASSLVLAGEQYF
TRBD2	TRBV7-2	TRBJ2-7	-	TGTGCCAGCAGCTCCTCTAGCGGGGTCTCCTACGAGCAGTACTTC	CASSSSSGVSYEQYF
-	TRBV11-2	TRBJ1-1	-	TGTGCCAGCAGCTCCACACCGAACACTGAAGCTTTCTTT	CASSSTPNTEAFF
-	TRBV11-3	TRBJ2-1	-	TGTGCCAGCAGCTTAGGCAGGGAACGGTCCGGTGAGCAGTTCTTC	CASSLGRERSGEQFF
-	TRBV20-1	TRBJ2-7	once	TGCAGTGCTACGGCCTACGAGCAGTACTTC	CSATAYEQYF
-	TRBV9	TRBJ2-5	-	TGTGCCAGCAGCGTAGGAGGCAACCCTCAAGAGACCCAGTACTTC	CASSVGGNPQETQYF
-	TRBV21-1	TRBJ1-2	-	TGTGCCAGCAGCCTTGACAGTCGCTATGGCTACACCTTC	CASSLDSRYGYTF
-	TRBV19	TRBJ1-1	-	TGTGCCAGTAGTATTCCCCCTCAAGAAGCTTTCTTT	CASSIPPQEAFF
-	TRBV28	TRBJ2-7	once	TGTGCCAGCAGGACTAGCCGAGAGGGGGACGAGCAGTACTTC	CASRTSREGDEQYF